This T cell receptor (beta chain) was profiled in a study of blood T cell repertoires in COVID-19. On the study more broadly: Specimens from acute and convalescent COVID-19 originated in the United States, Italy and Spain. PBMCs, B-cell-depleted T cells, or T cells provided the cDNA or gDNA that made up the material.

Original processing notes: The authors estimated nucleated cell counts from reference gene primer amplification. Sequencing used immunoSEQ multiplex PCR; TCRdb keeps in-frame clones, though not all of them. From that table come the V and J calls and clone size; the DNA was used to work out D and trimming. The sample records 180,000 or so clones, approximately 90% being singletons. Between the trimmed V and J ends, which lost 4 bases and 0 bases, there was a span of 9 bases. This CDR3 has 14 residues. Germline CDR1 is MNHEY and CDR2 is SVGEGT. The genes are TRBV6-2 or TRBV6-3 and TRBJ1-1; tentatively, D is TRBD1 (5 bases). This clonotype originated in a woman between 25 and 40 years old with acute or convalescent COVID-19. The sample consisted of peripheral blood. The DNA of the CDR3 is TGTGCCAGCAGTTCCCAGGGCTTGAACACTGAAGCTTTCTTT. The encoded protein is CASSSQGLNTEAFF.